This T cell receptor beta chain was sequenced in a study of blood T cell repertoires in COVID-19. The data were produced by immunoSEQ multiplex PCR, yet TCRdb's version contains in-frame clones alone and is incomplete. The sample records under 150,000 clones, 80% to 85% being singletons. J lost 0 bases, V lost 0 bases, and 4 bases had no gene match. The CDR3 runs to 17 residues. Germline-derived CDR1 and CDR2 are SGHNT and YYREEE (reference sequence). The TCR sequence derives from a human donor in a cohort sampled during active COVID-19. The V call is TRBV5-4, the J call TRBJ2-5; 11 bases are shared with TRBD2. The sequenced sample was peripheral blood. Written as DNA, the CDR3 is TGTGCCAGCAGCTTGGTATTAGCGGGGGGGTACCAAGAGACCCAGTACTTC. Encoded protein: CASSLVLAGGYQETQYF.